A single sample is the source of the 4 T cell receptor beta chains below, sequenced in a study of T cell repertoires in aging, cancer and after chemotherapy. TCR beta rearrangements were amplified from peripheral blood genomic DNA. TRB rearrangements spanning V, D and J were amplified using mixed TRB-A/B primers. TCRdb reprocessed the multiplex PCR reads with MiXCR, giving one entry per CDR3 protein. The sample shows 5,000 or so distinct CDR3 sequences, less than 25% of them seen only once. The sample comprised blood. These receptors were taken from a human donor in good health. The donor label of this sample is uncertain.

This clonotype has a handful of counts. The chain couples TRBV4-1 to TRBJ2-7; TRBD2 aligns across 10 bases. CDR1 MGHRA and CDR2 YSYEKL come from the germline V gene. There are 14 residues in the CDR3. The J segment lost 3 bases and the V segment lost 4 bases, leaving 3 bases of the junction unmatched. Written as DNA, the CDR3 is TGCGCCAGCAGCCCTAGCGGGAGCCTCTACGAGCAGTACTTC. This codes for CASSPSGSLYEQYF.

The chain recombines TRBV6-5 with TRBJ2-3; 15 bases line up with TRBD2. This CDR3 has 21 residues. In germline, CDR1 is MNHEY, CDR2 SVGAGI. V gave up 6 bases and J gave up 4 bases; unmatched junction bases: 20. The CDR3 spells CASSQLRGTKGLAGGPDTQYF. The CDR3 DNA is TGTGCCAGCAGCCAACTACGGGGAACTAAGGGACTAGCGGGGGGTCCAGATACGCAGTATTTT.

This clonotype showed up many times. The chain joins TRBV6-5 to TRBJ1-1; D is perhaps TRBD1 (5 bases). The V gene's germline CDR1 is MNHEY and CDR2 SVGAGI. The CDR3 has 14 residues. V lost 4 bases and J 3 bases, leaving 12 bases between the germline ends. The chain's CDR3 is CASSLDPGHTEAFF. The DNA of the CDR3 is TGTGCCAGCAGTTTGGACCCAGGGCACACTGAAGCTTTCTTT.

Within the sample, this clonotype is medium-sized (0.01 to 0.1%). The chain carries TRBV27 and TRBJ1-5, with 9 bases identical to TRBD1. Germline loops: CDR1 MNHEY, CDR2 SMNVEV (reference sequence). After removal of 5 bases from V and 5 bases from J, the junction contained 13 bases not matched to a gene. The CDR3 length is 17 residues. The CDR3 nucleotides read TGTGCCAGCAGTCGGGCAACGGACAGGGGCCGTTATCAGCCCCAGCATTTT. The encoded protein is CASSRATDRGRYQPQHF.